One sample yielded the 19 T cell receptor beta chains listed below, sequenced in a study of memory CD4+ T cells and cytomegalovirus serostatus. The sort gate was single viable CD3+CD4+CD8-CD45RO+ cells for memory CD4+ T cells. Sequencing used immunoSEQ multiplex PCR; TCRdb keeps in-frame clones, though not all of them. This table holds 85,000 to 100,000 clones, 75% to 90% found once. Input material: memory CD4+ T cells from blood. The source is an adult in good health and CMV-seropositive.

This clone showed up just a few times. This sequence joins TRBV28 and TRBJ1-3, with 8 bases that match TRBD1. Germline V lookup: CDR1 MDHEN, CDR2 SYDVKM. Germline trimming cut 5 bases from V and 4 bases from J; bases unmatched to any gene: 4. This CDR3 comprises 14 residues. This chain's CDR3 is CASSPGTGGNTIYF. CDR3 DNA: TGTGCCAGCAGTCCCGGGACAGGCGGAAACACCATATATTTT. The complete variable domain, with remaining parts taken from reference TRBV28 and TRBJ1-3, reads DVKVTQSSRYLVKRTGEKVFLECVQDMDHENMFWYRQDPGLGLRLIYFSYDVKMKEKGDIPEGYSVSREKKERFSLILESASTNQTSMYLCASSPGTGGNTIYFGEGSWLTVV.

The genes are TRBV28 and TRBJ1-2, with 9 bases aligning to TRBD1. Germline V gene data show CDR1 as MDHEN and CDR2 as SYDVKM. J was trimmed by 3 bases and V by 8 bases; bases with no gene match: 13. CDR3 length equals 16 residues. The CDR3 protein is CASHGSGTGYHYGYTF. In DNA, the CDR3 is TGTGCCAGCCACGGATCCGGGACAGGGTATCACTATGGCTACACCTTC.

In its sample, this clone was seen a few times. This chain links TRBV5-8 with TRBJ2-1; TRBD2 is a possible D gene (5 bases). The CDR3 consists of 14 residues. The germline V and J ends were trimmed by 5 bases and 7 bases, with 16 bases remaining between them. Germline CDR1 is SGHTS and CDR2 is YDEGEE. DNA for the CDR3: TGTGCCAGCAGGTTAAGAGGGAACCGAAATGAGCAGTTCTTC. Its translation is CASRLRGNRNEQFF.

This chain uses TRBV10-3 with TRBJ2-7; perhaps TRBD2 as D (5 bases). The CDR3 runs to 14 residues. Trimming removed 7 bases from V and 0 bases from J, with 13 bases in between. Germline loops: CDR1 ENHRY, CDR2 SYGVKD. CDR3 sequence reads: CAIMLGGSSYEQYF. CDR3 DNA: TGTGCCATCATGCTAGGTGGGAGCTCCTACGAGCAGTACTTC.

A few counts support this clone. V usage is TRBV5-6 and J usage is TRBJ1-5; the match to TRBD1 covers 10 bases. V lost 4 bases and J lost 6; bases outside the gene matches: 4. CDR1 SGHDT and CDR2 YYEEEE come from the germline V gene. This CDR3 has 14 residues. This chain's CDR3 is CASSVGQGLQPQHF. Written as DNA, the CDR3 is TGTGCCAGCAGCGTGGGACAGGGGCTTCAGCCCCAGCATTTT.

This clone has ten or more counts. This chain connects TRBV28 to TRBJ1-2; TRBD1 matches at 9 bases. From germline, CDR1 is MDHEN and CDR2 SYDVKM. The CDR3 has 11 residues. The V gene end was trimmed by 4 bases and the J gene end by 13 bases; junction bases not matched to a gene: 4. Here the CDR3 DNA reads TGTGCCAGCAGTTGGGGACAGGGAGGCACCTTC. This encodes CASSWGQGGTF.

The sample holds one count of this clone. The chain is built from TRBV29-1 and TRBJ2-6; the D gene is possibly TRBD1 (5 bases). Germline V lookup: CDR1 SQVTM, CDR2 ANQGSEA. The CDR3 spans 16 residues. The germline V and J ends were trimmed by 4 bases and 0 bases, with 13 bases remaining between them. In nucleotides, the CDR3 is TGCAGCGTTGTACAGGCCCACAACTCTGGGGCCAACGTCCTGACTTTC. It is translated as CSVVQAHNSGANVLTF.

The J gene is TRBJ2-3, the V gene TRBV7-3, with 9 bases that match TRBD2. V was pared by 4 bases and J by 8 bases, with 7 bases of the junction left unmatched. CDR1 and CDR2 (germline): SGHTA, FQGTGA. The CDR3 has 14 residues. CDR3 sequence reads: CASSSPSTSGTQYF. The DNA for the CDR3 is TGTGCCAGCAGCTCCCCCTCGACTAGCGGTACGCAGTATTTT.

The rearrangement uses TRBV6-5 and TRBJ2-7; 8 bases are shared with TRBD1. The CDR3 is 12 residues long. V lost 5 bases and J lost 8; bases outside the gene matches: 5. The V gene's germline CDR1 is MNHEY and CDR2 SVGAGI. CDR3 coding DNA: TGTGCCAGCAGTCTTGGACAGGGTAAGCAGTACTTC. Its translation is CASSLGQGKQYF.

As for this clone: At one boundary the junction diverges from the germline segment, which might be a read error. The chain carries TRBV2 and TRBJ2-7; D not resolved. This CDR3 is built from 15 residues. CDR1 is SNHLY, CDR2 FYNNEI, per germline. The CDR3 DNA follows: TGTGCCAGCTGTGAAGAGAAAGTGGTGAATTACGAGCAGTACTTC. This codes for CASCEEKVVNYEQYF. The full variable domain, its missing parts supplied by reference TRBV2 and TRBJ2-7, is EPEVTQTPSHQVTQMGQEVILRCVPISNHLYFYWYRQILGQKVEFLVSFYNNEISEKSEIFDDQFSVERPDGSNFTLKIRSTKLEDSAMYFCASCEEKVVNYEQYFGPGTRLTVT.

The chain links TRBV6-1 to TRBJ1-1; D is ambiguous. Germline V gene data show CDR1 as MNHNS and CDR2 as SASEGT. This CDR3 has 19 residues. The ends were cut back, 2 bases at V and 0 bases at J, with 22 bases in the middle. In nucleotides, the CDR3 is TGTGCCAGCAGTGAACCAACCCCACCAGTTCCACTCATGAACACTGAAGCTTTCTTT. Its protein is CASSEPTPPVPLMNTEAFF.

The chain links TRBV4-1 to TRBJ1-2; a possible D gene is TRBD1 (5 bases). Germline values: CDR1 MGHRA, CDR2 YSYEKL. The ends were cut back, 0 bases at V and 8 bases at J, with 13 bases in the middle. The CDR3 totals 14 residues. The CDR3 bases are TGCGCCAGCAGCCAAGAAGTACAGGAGAGAGGCTACACCTTC. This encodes CASSQEVQERGYTF.

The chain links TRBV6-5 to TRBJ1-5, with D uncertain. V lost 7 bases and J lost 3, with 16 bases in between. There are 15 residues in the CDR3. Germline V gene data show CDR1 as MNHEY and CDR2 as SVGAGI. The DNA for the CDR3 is TGTGCCAGCAAGAGGTGGCAGGACCCCAATCAGCCCCAGCATTTT. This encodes CASKRWQDPNQPQHF.

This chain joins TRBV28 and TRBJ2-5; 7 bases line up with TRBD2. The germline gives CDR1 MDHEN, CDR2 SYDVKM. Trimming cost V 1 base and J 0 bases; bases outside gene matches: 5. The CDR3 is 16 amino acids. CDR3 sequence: CASSLFRAGHQETQYF. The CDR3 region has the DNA TGTGCCAGCAGTTTATTCCGAGCGGGGCACCAAGAGACCCAGTACTTC.

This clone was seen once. In DNA, the CDR3 is TGTGCCAGCTCACCCCCGTCGGTGGACTATGGCTACACCTTC. It encodes CASSPPSVDYGYTF. The chain recombines TRBV18 with TRBJ1-2, with D unclear. The germline V gene encodes CDR1 KGHSH and CDR2 LQKENI. The CDR3 is 14 residues long. V lost 3 bases and J 3 bases, leaving 11 bases between the germline ends.

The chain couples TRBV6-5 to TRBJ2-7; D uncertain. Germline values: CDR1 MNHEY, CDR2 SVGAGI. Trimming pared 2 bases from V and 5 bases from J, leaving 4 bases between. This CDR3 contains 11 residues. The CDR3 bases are TGTGCCAGCAGTTACCAGGACGAGCAGTACTTC. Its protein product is CASSYQDEQYF.

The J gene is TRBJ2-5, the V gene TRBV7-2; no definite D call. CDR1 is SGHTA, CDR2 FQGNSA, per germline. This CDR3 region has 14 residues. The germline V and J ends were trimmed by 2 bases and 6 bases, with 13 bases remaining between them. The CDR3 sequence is CASSLSLTEKTQYF. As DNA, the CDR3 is TGTGCCAGCAGCTTAAGTTTGACCGAGAAGACCCAGTACTTC.

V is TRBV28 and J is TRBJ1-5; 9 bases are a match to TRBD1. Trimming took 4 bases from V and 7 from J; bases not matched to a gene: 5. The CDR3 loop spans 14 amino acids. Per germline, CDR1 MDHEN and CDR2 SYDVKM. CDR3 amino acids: CASSSGTGSQPQHF. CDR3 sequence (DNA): TGTGCCAGCAGTTCCGGGACAGGGTCCCAGCCCCAGCATTTT.

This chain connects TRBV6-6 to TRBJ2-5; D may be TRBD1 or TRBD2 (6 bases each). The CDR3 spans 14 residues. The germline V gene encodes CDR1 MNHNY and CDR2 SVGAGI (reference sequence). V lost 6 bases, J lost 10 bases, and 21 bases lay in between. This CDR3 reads CASSSGGLLGYQYF. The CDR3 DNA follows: TGTGCCAGCAGCTCCGGGGGCCTTTTGGGTTACCAGTACTTC.